The 9 T cell receptor beta chains reported below all come from one sample, sequenced in a study of blood T cell repertoires in COVID-19. The table came from immunoSEQ multiplex PCR; TCRdb's copy has only in-frame clones and leaves some out. Of some 160,000 clones in the sample, about 83% were seen once. The sequencing sample was made of peripheral blood. These receptors came from a man between 65 and 79 years old who had recovered from COVID-19.

The CDR3 nucleotides read TGTGCCAGCGGATCACCAGGGGGAATCTATGGCTACACCTTC. It encodes CASGSPGGIYGYTF. The chain couples TRBV9 to TRBJ1-2; 7 bases agree with TRBD1. After removal of 7 bases from V and 4 bases from J, the junction contained 10 bases not matched to a gene. This CDR3 spans 14 amino acids. CDR1 and CDR2 (germline): SGDLS, YYNGEE.

This clone was seen a few times. The chain uses TRBV9 and TRBJ2-1; no definite D call. V dropped 3 bases and J dropped 8 bases, with 9 bases sitting between them. Germline V gives CDR1 SGDLS, CDR2 YYNGEE. The CDR3 spans 12 residues. The CDR3 DNA reads TGTGCCAGCAGCGCCGACACGGATGAGCAGTTCTTC. The encoded protein is CASSADTDEQFF.

The chain employs TRBV4-2 and TRBJ2-2; D call uncertain. Germline V gives CDR1 LGHNA, CDR2 YNFKEQ. This CDR3 contains 15 residues. V was pared by 1 base and J by 2 bases, with 8 bases between. The CDR3 is CASSQGRVNTGELFF. For the CDR3, the DNA is TGTGCCAGCAGCCAAGGACGGGTCAACACCGGGGAGCTGTTTTTT.

CDR3 loop: CASSYVLRDRANTGELFF. In DNA form, the CDR3 reads TGTGCCAGCAGTTACGTCCTCCGGGACAGAGCGAACACCGGGGAGCTGTTTTTT. This rearrangement joins TRBV6-2 or TRBV6-3 to TRBJ2-2; 7 bases align to TRBD1. V was pared by 2 bases and J by 0 bases, with 9 bases of the junction left unmatched. Germline loops: CDR1 MNHEY, CDR2 SVGEGT. The CDR3 totals 18 residues.

DNA of the CDR3: TGCGCCAGCAGCTTCCGGGACACCACCTACGAGCAGTACTTC. Residues: CASSFRDTTYEQYF. The chain combines TRBV5-1 with TRBJ2-7; tentatively, D is TRBD1 (6 bases). Per the germline V gene, CDR1 is SGHRS and CDR2 is YFSETQ. V gave up 2 bases and J gave up 2 bases, with 11 bases separating them. The CDR3 extends over 14 amino acids.

The CDR3 nucleotides read TGTGCCAGCAGGGATAAAAGCGGACGGAGCTCTGGAAACACCATATATTTT. This encodes CASRDKSGRSSGNTIYF. The V call is TRBV2, the J call TRBJ1-3; D is undetermined. The germline CDR1 and CDR2 sequences are SNHLY and FYNNEI. CDR3 length: 17 amino acids. With 6 bases removed from V and 0 bases from J, the gap between germline ends came to 18 bases.

This chain joins TRBV5-1 and TRBJ1-6; D gene uncertain. This CDR3 is 16 amino acids long. CDR1 is SGHRS, CDR2 YFSETQ, per germline. V dropped 0 bases and J dropped 0 bases, with 7 bases sitting between them. The CDR3 loop is CASSLDPSSYNSPLHF. CDR3 nucleotides: TGCGCCAGCAGCTTGGATCCGAGCTCCTATAATTCACCCCTCCACTTT.

This clone was seen just once. This chain uses TRBV11-3 with TRBJ2-2; TRBD1 matches 9 bases. Germline trimming cut 5 bases from V and 7 bases from J; bases unmatched to any gene: 8. Per germline, CDR1 SGHNT and CDR2 YENEEA. The CDR3 is made up of 15 amino acids. CDR3 loop: CASSPLTGGSGELFF. As DNA, the CDR3 is TGTGCCAGCAGCCCCCTCACAGGGGGCAGCGGGGAGCTGTTTTTT.

This sequence joins TRBV15 and TRBJ2-3; 8 bases are shared with TRBD2. CDR1 LNHNV and CDR2 YYDKDF come from the germline V gene (reference sequence). The CDR3 sequence is 14 residues long. V shed 4 bases, J shed 5 bases, and the junction held 5 bases outside the gene matches. CDR3 DNA sequence: TGTGCCACCAGCAAGGGACTAGTGGGAGATACGCAGTATTTT. The encoded protein is CATSKGLVGDTQYF.